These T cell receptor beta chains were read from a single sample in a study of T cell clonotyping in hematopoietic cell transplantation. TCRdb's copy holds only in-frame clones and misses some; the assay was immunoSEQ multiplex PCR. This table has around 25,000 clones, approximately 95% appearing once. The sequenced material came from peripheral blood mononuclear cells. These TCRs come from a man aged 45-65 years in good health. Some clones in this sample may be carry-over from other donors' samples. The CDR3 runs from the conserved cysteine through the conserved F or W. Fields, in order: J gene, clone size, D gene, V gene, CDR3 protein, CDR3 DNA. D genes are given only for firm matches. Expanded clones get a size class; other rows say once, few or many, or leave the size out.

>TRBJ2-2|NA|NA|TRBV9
CASSVASNTGELFF
TGTGCCAGCAGCGTAGCGTCTAACACCGGGGAGCTGTTTTTT
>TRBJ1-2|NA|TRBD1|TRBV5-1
CASSEPSGGAGYTF
TGCGCCAGCAGCGAGCCTTCAGGGGGCGCGGGCTACACCTTC
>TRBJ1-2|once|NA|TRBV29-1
CSVVGPFGQVLDGYTF
TGCAGCGTTGTTGGCCCCTTTGGGCAGGTTCTCGATGGCTACACCTTC
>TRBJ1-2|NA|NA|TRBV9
CASSRLDGSNYGYTF
TGTGCCAGCAGCCGCCTCGACGGATCTAACTATGGCTACACCTTC
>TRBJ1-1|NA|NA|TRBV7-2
CASRDYTEAFF
TGTGCCAGCAGGGATTACACTGAAGCTTTCTTT
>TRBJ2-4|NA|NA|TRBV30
CAWRTSGGRNIQYF
TGTGCCTGGAGGACCTCCGGGGGGCGAAACATTCAGTACTTC
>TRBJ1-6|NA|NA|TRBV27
CASSLLVTVNSPLHF
TGTGCCAGCAGTTTACTGGTGACAGTTAATTCACCCCTCCACTTT
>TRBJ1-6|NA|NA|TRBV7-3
CASSLTPPGSSYNSPLHF
TGTGCCAGCAGCTTAACACCTCCGGGAAGCTCCTATAATTCACCCCTCCACTTT
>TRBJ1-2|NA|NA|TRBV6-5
CASSSTGLANYGYTF
TGTGCCAGCAGTTCAACCGGTCTCGCAAACTATGGCTACACCTTC
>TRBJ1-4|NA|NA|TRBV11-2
CASSKGTGGKLFF
TGTGCCAGCAGCAAGGGGACGGGGGGAAAACTGTTTTTT
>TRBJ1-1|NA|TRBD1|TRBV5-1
CASTGGTEAFF
TGCGCCAGCACAGGGGGCACTGAAGCTTTCTTT
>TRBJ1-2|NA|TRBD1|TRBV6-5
CASSSGTGGDYTF
TGTGCCAGCAGCTCCGGGACAGGGGGTGACTACACCTTC
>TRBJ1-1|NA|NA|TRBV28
CASSSQGGGRTEAFF
TGTGCCAGCAGTAGTCAGGGCGGGGGGAGAACTGAAGCTTTCTTT
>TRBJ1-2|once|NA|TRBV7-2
CASSRGSSYGYTF
TGTGCCAGCAGCCGGGGCTCAAGCTATGGCTACACCTTC
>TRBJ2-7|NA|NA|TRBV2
CASRVAVYEQYF
TGTGCCAGCAGGGTCGCTGTCTACGAGCAGTACTTC
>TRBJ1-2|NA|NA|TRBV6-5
CASSYSRPLGYGYTF
TGTGCCAGCAGTTACTCGCGGCCCCTTGGGTATGGCTACACCTTC
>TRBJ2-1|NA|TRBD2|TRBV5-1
CASSHGEGREYNEQFF
TGCGCCAGCAGCCATGGCGAGGGGAGGGAATACAATGAGCAGTTCTTC
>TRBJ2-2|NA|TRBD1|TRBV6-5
CASRQDRGLAGELFF
TGTGCCAGCAGACAGGACAGGGGGCTAGCCGGGGAGCTGTTTTTT
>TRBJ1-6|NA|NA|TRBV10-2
CASGTNSSPLHF
TGCGCCAGCGGGACAAACTCATCACCCCTCCACTTT
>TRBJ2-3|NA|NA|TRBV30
CAWGTDTQYF
TGTGCCTGGGGCACAGATACGCAGTATTTT
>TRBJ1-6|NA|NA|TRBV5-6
CASIGGSSDSNSPLHF
TGTGCCAGCATCGGGGGGAGCAGTGATTCTAATTCACCCCTCCACTTT
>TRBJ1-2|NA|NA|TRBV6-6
CASSPQDRANYGYTF
TGTGCCAGCAGCCCGCAAGACAGAGCTAACTATGGCTACACCTTC
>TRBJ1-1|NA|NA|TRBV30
CAWSGGSWAEAFF
TGTGCCTGGAGTGGGGGCAGCTGGGCTGAAGCTTTCTTT
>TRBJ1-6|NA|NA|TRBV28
CASSSTDRTYNSPLHF
TGTGCCAGCAGTTCAACAGACAGGACATATAATTCACCCCTCCACTTT
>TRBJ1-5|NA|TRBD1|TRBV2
CASSQGRTGGQPQHF
TGTGCCAGCAGTCAGGGTAGGACAGGCGGTCAGCCCCAGCATTTT
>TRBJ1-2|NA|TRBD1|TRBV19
CASSIMAGDRAPGYTF
TGTGCCAGTAGTATTATGGCGGGTGACAGGGCGCCTGGCTACACCTTC
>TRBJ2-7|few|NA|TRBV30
CAWSVVRTYEQYF
TGTGCCTGGAGTGTAGTTAGGACCTACGAGCAGTACTTC
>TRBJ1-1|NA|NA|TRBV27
CASSPYRSRGAEAFF
TGTGCCAGCAGCCCATATCGGTCGCGGGGGGCTGAAGCTTTCTTT
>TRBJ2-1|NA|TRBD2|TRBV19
CASSIVSGGHSYNEQFF
TGTGCCAGTAGTATAGTCAGCGGGGGGCACTCCTACAATGAGCAGTTCTTC
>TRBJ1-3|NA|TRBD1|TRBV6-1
CASSVGTVGNTIYF
TGTGCCAGCAGTGTCGGGACAGTCGGAAACACCATATATTTT
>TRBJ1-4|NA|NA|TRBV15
CATSRDRGSDSGKLFF
TGTGCCACCAGCAGAGATAGGGGGTCGGACAGTGGAAAACTGTTTTTT
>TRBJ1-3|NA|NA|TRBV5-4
CASSRDRGAGNTIYF
TGTGCCAGCAGCCGCGACCGGGGCGCTGGAAACACCATATATTTT
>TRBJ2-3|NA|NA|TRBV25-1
CASSDRDWVRSDTQYF
TGTGCCAGCAGTGACCGGGACTGGGTTAGGTCAGATACGCAGTATTTT
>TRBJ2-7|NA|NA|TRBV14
CASSRTAVSPYEQYF
TGTGCCAGCAGCAGGACAGCAGTTAGCCCCTACGAGCAGTACTTC
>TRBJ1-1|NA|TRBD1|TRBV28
CASSPRTGGGMNTEAFF
TGTGCCAGCAGTCCCCGGACAGGGGGCGGGATGAACACTGAAGCTTTCTTT
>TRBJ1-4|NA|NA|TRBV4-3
CASSQGTGFGEKLFF
TGCGCCAGCAGCCAAGGAACAGGGTTTGGTGAAAAACTGTTTTTT
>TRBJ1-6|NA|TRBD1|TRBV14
CASSQGTGVVAPLHF
TGTGCCAGCAGCCAAGGGACAGGGGTTGTAGCACCCCTCCACTTT
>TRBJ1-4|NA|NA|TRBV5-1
CASSLEPQASSEKLFF
TGCGCCAGCAGCTTGGAACCGCAGGCGTCTAGTGAAAAACTGTTTTTT
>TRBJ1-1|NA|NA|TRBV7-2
CASSLMMERTEAFF
TGTGCCAGCAGCTTAATGATGGAGAGGACTGAAGCTTTCTTT
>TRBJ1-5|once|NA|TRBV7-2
CASSPYISLSNQPQHF
TGTGCCAGCAGCCCCTACATATCTCTTAGCAATCAGCCCCAGCATTTT
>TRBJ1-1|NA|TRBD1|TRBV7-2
CASSFSTGLNTEAFF
TGTGCCAGCAGCTTTTCGACAGGGTTGAACACTGAAGCTTTCTTT
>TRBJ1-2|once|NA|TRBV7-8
CASSLDHGAQWGYTF
TGTGCCAGCAGCTTAGATCACGGGGCCCAATGGGGCTACACCTTC
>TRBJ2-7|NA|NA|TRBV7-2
CASSPRGGSNEQYF
TGTGCCAGCAGCCCCCGGGGAGGTTCCAACGAGCAGTACTTC
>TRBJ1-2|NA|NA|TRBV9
CASSVGPSREANYGYTF
TGTGCCAGCAGCGTAGGGCCCTCGAGGGAAGCTAACTATGGCTACACCTTC
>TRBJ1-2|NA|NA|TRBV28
CASSDSYGYTF
TGTGCCAGCAGTGACAGCTATGGCTACACCTTC
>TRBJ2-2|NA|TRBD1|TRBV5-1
CASSDRVSGTGELFF
TGCGCCAGCAGCGACAGGGTTTCGGGCACCGGGGAGCTGTTTTTT
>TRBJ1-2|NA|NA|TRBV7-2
CASSYRTENYGYTF
TGTGCCAGCAGCTACCGGACCGAAAACTATGGCTACACCTTC
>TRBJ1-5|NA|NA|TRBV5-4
CASSADLYDQPQHF
TGTGCCAGCAGCGCCGACCTCTACGATCAGCCCCAGCATTTT
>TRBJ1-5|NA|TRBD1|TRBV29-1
CSVADRGHNQPQHF
TGCAGCGTTGCTGACAGGGGTCACAATCAGCCCCAGCATTTT
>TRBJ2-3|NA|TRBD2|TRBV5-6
CASSFGLGSSGGATDTQYF
TGTGCCAGCAGCTTTGGGTTGGGATCTAGCGGGGGGGCCACAGATACGCAGTATTTT
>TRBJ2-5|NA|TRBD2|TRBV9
CASSPATSGGEETQYF
TGTGCCAGCAGCCCAGCAACTAGCGGGGGGGAAGAGACCCAGTACTTC
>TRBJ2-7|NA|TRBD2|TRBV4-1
CASSQEGLAVYEQYF
TGCGCCAGCAGCCAAGAGGGACTAGCGGTTTACGAGCAGTACTTC
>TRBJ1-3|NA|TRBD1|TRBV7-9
CASEDRVAMHTIYF
TGTGCCAGCGAGGACAGGGTAGCCATGCACACCATATATTTT
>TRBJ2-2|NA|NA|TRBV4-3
CASSQDFRQNTGELFF
TGCGCCAGCAGCCAAGATTTTCGGCAGAACACCGGGGAGCTGTTTTTT
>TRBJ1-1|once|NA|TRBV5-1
CASSLGPGDTEAFF
TGCGCCAGCAGCTTGGGACCTGGGGACACTGAAGCTTTCTTT